The 3 T cell receptor beta chains below come from one sample, sequenced in a study of identical twins. TCRdb itself ran the 5' RACE reads through MiXCR, one entry per CDR3 protein. Among 500,000 to 600,000 distinct CDR3 sequences listed, less than 25% were seen once. These data were also filed under a second study, of T cells expressing NK-cell markers.

Sequenced material: CD4+ T cells sorted from blood. The receptors come from a woman aged 18-29 years in good health.

In this sample, this clonotype turned up many times. The CDR3 loop reads CASSLDLDRPFNEQFF. CDR3 sequence (DNA): TGCGCCAGCAGCTTGGACCTGGACAGACCTTTCAATGAGCAGTTCTTC. V and J are TRBV5-1 and TRBJ2-1; D may be TRBD1 (6 bases). The V gene's germline CDR1 is SGHRS and CDR2 YFSETQ. The ends were cut back, 0 bases at V and 6 bases at J, with 16 bases in the middle. The CDR3 runs to 16 residues.

J is TRBJ2-7 and V is TRBV5-1; weak D call: TRBD1 (5 bases). V gave up 5 bases and J gave up 2 bases, with 14 bases separating them. The germline CDR1 and CDR2 sequences are SGHRS and YFSETQ. The CDR3 sequence is 14 residues long. The DNA for the CDR3 is TGCGCCAGCAGGTCAGGGCTCGAGGCCTACGAGCAGTACTTC. This codes for CASRSGLEAYEQYF.

The chain links TRBV3-1 to TRBJ2-5; TRBD2 agrees at 14 bases. The CDR3 covers 18 residues. The V segment lost 4 bases and the J segment 4 bases; nucleotides outside the gene matches: 11. Germline values: CDR1 LGHDT, CDR2 YNNKEL (reference sequence). In DNA, the CDR3 is TGTGCCAGCAGCCCCGAGGGACTAGCGGGAGTTGTGAGAGAGACCCAGTACTTC. Encoded protein: CASSPEGLAGVVRETQYF.